Listed below are T cell receptor beta chains from one sample, sequenced in a study of T cell responses to AZD1222 COVID-19 vaccine. Assay: immunoSEQ multiplex PCR; the TCRdb copy retains only in-frame clones and omits some. The sample contains 120,000 or so clones, 85% to 90% of which appear only once. Sequencing was performed on peripheral blood, taken on day 0 of AZD1222 vaccination. The receptors come from an adult in good health. CDR3s include the opening cysteine and the closing phenylalanine or tryptophan. D genes are given only for firm matches. The size entry is marked missing in some rows and otherwise reads once, few, many or a size class.

j_call v_call clone_size d_call cdr3_nt cdr3_aa
TRBJ1-5 TRBV5-1 once NA TGCGCCAGCAGCTTGGAGTATAGCAATCAGCCCCAGCATTTT CASSLEYSNQPQHF
TRBJ2-7 TRBV7-9 NA TRBD2 TGTGCCAGCAGCTTAGCGTGGGAGGGCAACGAGCAGTACTTC CASSLAWEGNEQYF
TRBJ1-1 TRBV27 NA NA TGTGCCAGCAGTTCCATTACCCGACGTATGAACACTGAAGCTTTCTTT CASSSITRRMNTEAFF
TRBJ2-5 TRBV5-4 NA NA TGTGCCAGCAGCTTGTACAGCACAGAGACCCAGTACTTC CASSLYSTETQYF
TRBJ1-5 TRBV6-2/TRBV6-3 few NA TGTGCCAGCAGTTACACGAAGGGGCCCCAGCATTTT CASSYTKGPQHF
TRBJ1-2 TRBV2 NA NA TGTGCCAGCAGGACGGACAGTAACTATGGCTACACCTTC CASRTDSNYGYTF
TRBJ1-3 TRBV7-9 NA TRBD1 TGTGCCAGCAACGACAGGGGCAGAAACACCATATATTTT CASNDRGRNTIYF
TRBJ1-6 TRBV3-1/TRBV3-2 NA TRBD1 TGTGCCAGCAGCCCAAAAGGGGACAGGAGGGATAATTCACCCCTCCACTTT CASSPKGDRRDNSPLHF
TRBJ1-2 TRBV19 NA NA TGTGCCAGTAGTATAGAACGGGGCCTTGATGGCTACACCTTC CASSIERGLDGYTF
TRBJ2-1 TRBV30 NA TRBD2 TGTGCCCGCCAAGGACTAGTGGGAGCGAATGAGCAGTTCTTC CARQGLVGANEQFF
TRBJ1-2 TRBV5-1 once NA TGCGCCAGCAGCTTGGAGAATAACTATGGCTACACCTTC CASSLENNYGYTF
TRBJ1-2 TRBV12-3/TRBV12-4 NA NA TGTGCCAGCAGTTTGTCAGGGGTCTATGGCTACACCTTC CASSLSGVYGYTF
TRBJ1-1 TRBV7-9 NA NA TGTGCCAGCAGCTTATCAGGGAGGGACACTGAAGCTTTCTTT CASSLSGRDTEAFF
TRBJ2-5 TRBV9 NA TRBD2 TGTGCCAGCAGCGGGGGACTAGCGGGAGAGGAGACCCAGTACTTC CASSGGLAGEETQYF
TRBJ2-1 TRBV9 NA NA TGTGCCAGCAGCGCCCACTGGGGGGATAATGAGCAGTTCTTC CASSAHWGDNEQFF
TRBJ2-7 TRBV5-4 NA TRBD2 TGTGCCAGCAGCCCTTGGGGGGGTACCTCCTACGAGCAGTACTTC CASSPWGGTSYEQYF
TRBJ2-1 TRBV12-3/TRBV12-4 NA TRBD2 TGTGCCAGCAGTTCTAGCGGGGGCCAGCAGTTCTTC CASSSSGGQQFF
TRBJ2-7 TRBV6-5 NA TRBD1 TGTGCCAGCAGTCCCGGGACAGCCTACGAGCAGTACTTC CASSPGTAYEQYF
TRBJ2-2 TRBV19 once NA TGTGCCAGGACCGATTGGAACACCGGGGAGCTGTTTTTT CARTDWNTGELFF
TRBJ1-4 TRBV28 NA NA TGTGCCAGCAAGGGGAGTGCAACTAATGAAAAACTGTTTTTT CASKGSATNEKLFF
TRBJ1-1 TRBV12-3/TRBV12-4 NA NA TGTGCCAGCAGTTTGGTAGGGACAACTGAAGCTTTCTTT CASSLVGTTEAFF
TRBJ2-3 TRBV29-1 NA NA TGCAGCGTTGAGTGGGGAAGGCAGTATTTT CSVEWGRQYF
TRBJ1-1 TRBV7-3 NA TRBD1 TGTGCCAGCAGCCTGGACAGGGGCACTGAAGCTTTCTTT CASSLDRGTEAFF
TRBJ2-5 TRBV7-2 NA NA TGTGCCAGCAGAGCCGGACAAGGTCGCACCCAAGAGACCCAGTACTTC CASRAGQGRTQETQYF
TRBJ2-5 TRBV30 NA TRBD1 TGTGCCTGGACCCGACAGGGGAGGACCCAGTACTTC CAWTRQGRTQYF
TRBJ2-5 TRBV5-5 NA TRBD2 TGTGCCAGCAGCTTGGATCTAGCGGGGGCCCAGTACTTC CASSLDLAGAQYF
TRBJ1-1 TRBV3-1/TRBV3-2 NA NA TGTGCCAGCAGCACCCGACGTTCGGGGGGCTGGGACACTGAAGCTTTCTTT CASSTRRSGGWDTEAFF
TRBJ2-3 TRBV9 NA NA TGTGCCAGCAGCGTAGCAAGTGCAGATACGCAGTATTTT CASSVASADTQYF
TRBJ1-2 TRBV25-1 NA NA TGTGCCAGCAGGGGGGACAAACTGGGCTACACCTTC CASRGDKLGYTF
TRBJ2-5 TRBV7-2 NA NA TGTGCCAGCAGCCTATGGCAGGGCCAAGAGACCCAGTACTTC CASSLWQGQETQYF
TRBJ1-1 TRBV3-1/TRBV3-2 NA NA TGTGCCAGCAGCCAAAGAGCGGCGCATGAAGCTTTCTTT CASSQRAAHEAFF
TRBJ1-2 TRBV6-1 NA NA TGTGCCAGCAGTGAGACAGGCTTGAGCTACACCTTC CASSETGLSYTF
TRBJ1-1 TRBV12-3/TRBV12-4 NA NA TGTGCCAGCAGTTCCGACCACACTGAAGCTTTCTTT CASSSDHTEAFF
TRBJ2-3 TRBV19 once TRBD1 TGTGCCAGTAGTATCGGACAGGGGGCGGGGACGCAGTATTTT CASSIGQGAGTQYF
TRBJ1-5 TRBV5-5 once NA TGTGCCAGCAGCTCTGGAATGGGAGGCCAGCCCCAGCATTTT CASSSGMGGQPQHF
TRBJ2-3 TRBV6-5 NA TRBD2 TGTGCCAGCAGAACTCGGGGGGGTGGGAGAGATACGCAGTATTTT CASRTRGGGRDTQYF
TRBJ1-5 TRBV6-1 NA NA TGTGCCAGCAGTGAAGCGCGCGGGGGCAGGGCCGATTTCCAGCCCCAGCATTTT CASSEARGGRADFQPQHF
TRBJ2-7 TRBV7-8 once NA TGTGCCAGCAGCCCCAGGGTAGGCGAGCAGTACTTC CASSPRVGEQYF
TRBJ2-3 TRBV7-9 NA NA TGTGCCAGCAGCTTAGGGGGGACATTCACAGATACGCAGTATTTT CASSLGGTFTDTQYF
TRBJ1-3 TRBV6-1 NA NA TGTGCCAGCAGTGAGACAGTCCCCTCCTCTGGAAACACCATATATTTT CASSETVPSSGNTIYF
TRBJ2-7 TRBV6-1 NA TRBD1 TGTGCCAGCAGTGAAGTGGGCCAGGGGGCCTCCTGGGGCTACGAGCAGTACTTC CASSEVGQGASWGYEQYF
TRBJ2-3 TRBV9 NA NA TGTGCCAGCAGCGTGGGGCAGGCCAAAACAGATACGCAGTATTTT CASSVGQAKTDTQYF
TRBJ2-7 TRBV7-2 NA NA TGTGCCAGCAGCTTTACTGGTGGGTACTCCTACGAGCAGTACTTC CASSFTGGYSYEQYF
TRBJ1-2 TRBV20-1 once NA TGCAGTGCCCGGGACTTGGAAGGCTACACCTTC CSARDLEGYTF
TRBJ2-7 TRBV6-2/TRBV6-3 NA TRBD2 TGTGCCAGCAGTTACGAGGCGGGGGGGAGCTCCTACGAGCAGTACTTC CASSYEAGGSSYEQYF
TRBJ1-2 TRBV29-1 NA TRBD1 TGCAGCGCCCGGACAGGGGGCTCCTATGGCTACACCTTC CSARTGGSYGYTF
TRBJ1-1 TRBV18 few NA TGTGCCAGCTCACGTACCGCGGAAGGGAACACTGAAGCTTTCTTT CASSRTAEGNTEAFF
TRBJ2-7 TRBV2 NA NA TGTGCCAGCAGTGACCAGGGGAGCTCCTACGAGCAGTACTTC CASSDQGSSYEQYF
TRBJ2-2 TRBV4-3 NA NA TGCGCCAGCAGCCCCGACGGGAGCACCGGGGAGCTGTTTTTT CASSPDGSTGELFF
TRBJ2-2 TRBV19 NA NA TGTGCCAGTGAACAGGGATGGAACACCGGGGAGCTGTTTTTT CASEQGWNTGELFF
TRBJ1-1 TRBV3-1/TRBV3-2 once NA TGTGCCAGCAGCCAAGAAGGGAGGGAGCGGTTGGTCGGAGCTTTCTTT CASSQEGRERLVGAFF
TRBJ1-2 TRBV5-8 few NA TGTGCCAGCAGCTTCTCCGGGACGGCGGGCTATGGCTACACCTTC CASSFSGTAGYGYTF
TRBJ1-1 TRBV6-2/TRBV6-3 NA TRBD1 TGTGCCAGCAGTTTCGGGACAGGGACTGAAGCTTTCTTT CASSFGTGTEAFF
TRBJ1-3 TRBV11-2 NA NA TGTGCCAGCAGCTCCGGGACGGGAAGGTCGGGAAACACCATATATTTT CASSSGTGRSGNTIYF
TRBJ2-2 TRBV27 NA TRBD2 TGTGCCAGCAGTTTAGACCCCGGGTCAGTAGCGGGGTACACCGGGGAGCTGTTTTTT CASSLDPGSVAGYTGELFF
TRBJ2-7 TRBV5-1 NA TRBD1 TGCGCCAGCAGGGCGGGGGACAGGGAGTTAAGCACCGAGCAGTACTTC CASRAGDRELSTEQYF
TRBJ2-2 TRBV5-1 NA NA TGCGCCAGCAGCTTGGCGTCTAGCGCACTCACCGGGGAGCTGTTTTTT CASSLASSALTGELFF